One and the same sample provided the 22 T cell receptor beta chains below, sequenced in a study of T cell changes during pregnancy in multiple sclerosis. The assay was immunoSEQ multiplex PCR, and TCRdb's table has in-frame clones only and misses some. Of approximately 73,000 clones detected, 90% to 95% appear once; the ten largest clones hold approximately 0.2%. Sequenced here: CD4+ T cells from peripheral blood mononuclear cells, sampled before pregnancy. The receptors stem from a female donor with multiple sclerosis, enrolled in a pregnancy study.

The J gene is TRBJ1-1, the V gene TRBV7-6, with no clear D. Trimming stripped 4 bases from V and 4 bases from J, with 16 bases between. CDR3 length equals 15 residues. Germline V CDR1 and CDR2: SGHVS, FNYEAQ. Here the CDR3 reads CASSSSARSSTEAFF. The CDR3 nucleotides read TGTGCCAGCAGCTCCTCAGCGCGCTCTAGCACTGAAGCTTTCTTT.

CDR3 sequence reads: CASSYGSQGTGELFF. CDR3 sequence (DNA): TGTGCCAGCAGTTATGGGTCCCAGGGCACCGGGGAGCTGTTTTTT. The V and J genes are TRBV6-5 and TRBJ2-2, with a tentative D call TRBD1 (5 bases). Trimming removed 3 bases at V and 4 bases at J, with 12 bases between. The CDR3 extends over 15 amino acids. Germline CDR1 reads MNHEY; CDR2 reads SVGAGI.

This clone occurred a few times. The chain's CDR3 is CASSGTGRYEQYF. Written as DNA, the CDR3 is TGTGCCAGTTCCGGGACAGGGCGCTACGAGCAGTACTTC. The genes are TRBV2 and TRBJ2-7, with 9 nucleotides matching TRBD1. The CDR3 is 13 residues long. V shed 9 bases, J shed 3 bases, and the junction held 6 bases outside the gene matches. Germline-derived CDR1 and CDR2 are SNHLY and FYNNEI.

The chain recombines TRBV5-4 with TRBJ2-7, with D tentatively TRBD2 (5 bases). This CDR3 has 13 residues. Trimming cost V 1 base and J 0 bases, with 5 bases left between them. CDR1 and CDR2 (germline): SGHNT, YYREEE (reference sequence). This CDR3 is CASSLRDSYEQYF. CDR3 nucleotides: TGTGCCAGCAGCTTGCGGGACTCCTACGAGCAGTACTTC.

This chain uses TRBV10-3 with TRBJ1-3; no definite D call. V was pared by 4 bases and J by 0 bases, with 10 bases between. Looked up from germline, CDR1 is ENHRY and CDR2 is SYGVKD. This CDR3 spans 15 amino acids. This chain's CDR3 is CAISGVGSSGNTIYF. The CDR3 DNA sequence: TGTGCCATCAGTGGAGTGGGCAGCTCTGGAAACACCATATATTTT.

The rearrangement links TRBV5-5 to TRBJ1-1; no firm D call. The CDR3 loop spans 13 amino acids. The V end lost 2 bases, the J end lost 1 base, and 6 bases lay between the germline ends. Germline loops: CDR1 SGHKS, CDR2 YYEKEE (reference sequence). The CDR3: CASSFSGNTEAFF. CDR3 in DNA: TGTGCCAGCAGCTTTTCAGGGAACACTGAAGCTTTCTTT.

The chain joins TRBV16 to TRBJ2-7, with D perhaps TRBD1 (5 bases). The V gene lost 0 bases and the J gene lost 7 bases, with 19 bases spanning the gap. Germline V lookup: CDR1 KGHSY, CDR2 FQNENV. The CDR3 has 16 amino acids. The CDR3: CASSQSTSTAYREQYF. The CDR3 coding sequence is TGTGCCAGCAGCCAATCAACTTCGACAGCCTATCGAGAGCAGTACTTC.

This chain links TRBV7-2 with TRBJ1-2; D is unresolved. Germline CDR1 SGHTA, CDR2 FQGNSA. The germline V and J ends were trimmed by 4 bases and 5 bases, with 5 bases remaining between them. The CDR3 is 11 amino acids. This CDR3 is CASSSVYGYTF. CDR3 nucleotides: TGTGCCAGCAGCTCCGTATATGGCTACACCTTC.

The rearrangement joins TRBV28 to TRBJ2-7; a possible D gene is TRBD2 (6 bases). The CDR3 covers 18 residues. V was pared by 8 bases and J by 3 bases, with 29 bases between. CDR1 and CDR2 from the germline V gene are MDHEN and SYDVKM. The chain's CDR3 is CASCVVAPGGGARYEQYF. Here the CDR3 DNA reads TGTGCCAGCTGTGTGGTTGCCCCGGGCGGCGGGGCCCGCTACGAGCAGTACTTC.

The rearrangement uses TRBV20-1 and TRBJ1-1, with D unresolved. The V end was cut by 3 bases, the J end by 8 bases, with 7 bases between. The germline V gene encodes CDR1 DFQATT and CDR2 SNEGSKA (reference sequence). This CDR3 spans 10 amino acids. The CDR3 sequence is CSARGREAFF. Here the CDR3 DNA reads TGCAGTGCTAGGGGCCGGGAAGCTTTCTTT.

This clone was detected only a few times. CDR3 nucleotides: TGTGCCAGTAGTATTGGACAGGGGAATAATTCACCCCTCCACTTT. Its protein product is CASSIGQGNNSPLHF. This rearrangement joins TRBV19 to TRBJ1-6, with 9 bases that match TRBD1. The CDR3 sequence is 15 residues long. The V segment lost 3 bases and the J segment 5 bases; nucleotides outside the gene matches: 2. Germline CDR1 reads LNHDA; CDR2 reads SQIVND (reference sequence).

V gene TRBV10-3 combines with J gene TRBJ2-7; TRBD1 is a possible D gene (6 bases). Germline V CDR1 and CDR2: ENHRY, SYGVKD. There are 14 residues in the CDR3. Trimming cost V 2 bases and J 11 bases, with 19 bases left between them. This CDR3 reads CAISEQGSLVKEYF. CDR3 nucleotide sequence: TGTGCCATCAGTGAGCAGGGGTCCCTAGTGAAGGAGTACTTC.

This chain joins TRBV15 and TRBJ2-1, with 8 bases fitting TRBD2. The CDR3 consists of 15 residues. CDR1 and CDR2 from the germline V gene are LNHNV and YYDKDF (reference sequence). V shed 0 bases, J shed 6 bases, and the junction held 4 bases outside the gene matches. This CDR3 reads CATSRDSGGLNEQFF. CDR3 nucleotide sequence: TGTGCCACCAGCAGAGATTCGGGAGGGCTCAATGAGCAGTTCTTC.

The gene calls are TRBV27 and TRBJ2-7; tentatively, D is TRBD1 (5 bases). Germline CDR1 and CDR2: MNHEY and SMNVEV (reference sequence). The CDR3 spans 16 residues. Deletions cut 5 bases from V and 1 base from J, with 18 bases between. In DNA form, the CDR3 reads TGTGCCAGCAGTAGACGGCCAGGGCTTTCGTCCTACGAGCAGTACTTC. Encoded protein: CASSRRPGLSSYEQYF.

The gene calls are TRBV28 and TRBJ1-4, with a possible D match to TRBD1 (6 bases). CDR1 is MDHEN and CDR2 is SYDVKM in the germline V gene. V gave up 3 bases and J gave up 5 bases, with 19 bases separating them. This CDR3 has 17 amino acids. The CDR3: CASSLKGWEGENEKLFF. The CDR3 DNA sequence: TGTGCCAGCAGTTTGAAGGGGTGGGAGGGGGAGAATGAAAAACTGTTTTTT.

The V gene is TRBV5-1, the J gene TRBJ2-3; TRBD2 matches at 9 bases. Losses at the gene ends were 5 bases for V and 4 bases for J; bases not matched to a gene: 17. Germline lookup yields CDR1 SGHRS and CDR2 YFSETQ. This CDR3 has 18 amino acids. The CDR3 region is CASSFFPMAGGGPDTQYF. The CDR3 DNA reads TGCGCCAGCAGTTTTTTCCCGATGGCGGGAGGGGGCCCAGATACGCAGTATTTT.

The chain recombines TRBV30 with TRBJ1-1, with a weak D call TRBD1 (6 bases). CDR1 GTSNPN and CDR2 SVGIG come from the germline V gene (reference sequence). The CDR3 consists of 18 residues. The V end lost 0 bases, the J end lost 4 bases, and 24 bases lay between the germline ends. In DNA form, the CDR3 reads TGTGCCTGGAGTGTGGGGATGTTCAGGGGTTTGAAAAGCACTGAAGCTTTCTTT. Translation gives CAWSVGMFRGLKSTEAFF.

The chain uses TRBV27 and TRBJ1-1; weak D call: TRBD1 (6 bases). The CDR3 has 16 residues. Germline assignment: CDR1 MNHEY and CDR2 SMNVEV (reference sequence). V was clipped by 5 bases and J by 14 bases, with 30 bases between them. The CDR3 sequence is CASSPSKPLDSLQIFF. Written as DNA, the CDR3 is TGTGCCAGCAGTCCCTCTAAACCCCTGGACAGTCTTCAAATCTTCTTT.

This clone is a singleton in its sample. The CDR3 region is CASSYPSGNYEQYF. Here the CDR3 DNA reads TGTGCCAGCAGCTATCCATCGGGGAACTACGAGCAGTACTTC. The genes are TRBV7-9 and TRBJ2-7; weak D call: TRBD2 (5 bases). The CDR3 is made up of 14 amino acids. Germline V lookup: CDR1 SEHNR, CDR2 FQNEAQ (reference sequence). V was clipped by 4 bases and J by 3 bases, with 13 bases between them.

The chain is built from TRBV28 and TRBJ2-3, with D possibly TRBD1 on 5 matching bases. Germline loops: CDR1 MDHEN, CDR2 SYDVKM. V was clipped by 1 base and J by 0 bases, with 8 bases between them. This CDR3 contains 15 residues. CDR3 DNA sequence: TGTGCCAGCAGTTTATCTTCAGGGAGCACAGATACGCAGTATTTT. It translates to CASSLSSGSTDTQYF.

V and J are TRBV6-6 and TRBJ2-7; the match to TRBD1 covers 7 bases. CDR3 size: 14 residues. Trimming took 6 bases from V and 3 from J; bases not matched to a gene: 8. Germline CDR1 is MNHNY and CDR2 is SVGAGI (reference sequence). The CDR3 sequence: CASSRQGMGYEQYF. CDR3 nucleotides: TGTGCCAGCAGCCGACAGGGAATGGGCTACGAGCAGTACTTC.

Worth noting for this clone: Other DNA variants within this sample encode the same CDR3. The chain is built from TRBV9 and TRBJ2-1; possible D gene TRBD2, 5 bases. The CDR3 totals 14 residues. Germline V gene data show CDR1 as SGDLS and CDR2 as YYNGEE. Trimming took off 0 bases at V and 4 bases at J, with 8 bases between the two ends. The DNA of the CDR3 is TGTGCCAGCAGCGTAGGGACTCCTTACAATGAGCAGTTCTTC. It codes for CASSVGTPYNEQFF.